This T cell receptor (beta chain) was documented in a study of T cell responses to AZD1222 COVID-19 vaccine. The CDR3 contains 12 residues. V shed 1 base and J shed 5 bases, with 8 bases lying between them. Germline-derived CDR1 and CDR2 are SQVTM and ANQGSEA. Sequenced by immunoSEQ multiplex PCR; TCRdb stores in-frame clones only, minus some. The sample lists some 100,000 clones, approximately 90% occurring once. Whole-study results and caveats: No repertoire was sampled before or during the peak T cell response, only after it. Nearly half of unique spike-specific TCRs reportedly avoided B.1.351 and B.1.1.7 mutated regions.

As concerns this clone: Its cognate antigen is unknown.

Sequenced here: peripheral blood, sampled on day 0 of AZD1222 vaccination. The TCR comes from an adult in good health. The V gene is TRBV29-1, the J gene TRBJ1-2, with D unresolved. The DNA for the CDR3 is TGCAGCGTTGAAGCAGGACCGTATGGCTACACCTTC. As protein: CSVEAGPYGYTF.